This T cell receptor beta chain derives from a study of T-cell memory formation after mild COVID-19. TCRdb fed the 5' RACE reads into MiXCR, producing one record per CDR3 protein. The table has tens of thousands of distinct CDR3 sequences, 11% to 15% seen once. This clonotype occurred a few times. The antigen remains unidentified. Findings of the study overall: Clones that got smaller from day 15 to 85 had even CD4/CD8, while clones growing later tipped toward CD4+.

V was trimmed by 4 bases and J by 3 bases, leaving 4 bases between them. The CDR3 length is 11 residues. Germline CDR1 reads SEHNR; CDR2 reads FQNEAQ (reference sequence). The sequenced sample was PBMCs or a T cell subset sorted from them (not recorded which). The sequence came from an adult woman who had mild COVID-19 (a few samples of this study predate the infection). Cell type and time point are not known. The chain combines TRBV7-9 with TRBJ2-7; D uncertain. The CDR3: CASSSHYEQYF. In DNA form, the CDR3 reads TGTGCCAGCAGCTCACACTACGAGCAGTACTTC. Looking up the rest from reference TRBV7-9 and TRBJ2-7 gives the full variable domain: DTGVSQNPRHKITKRGQNVTFRCDPISEHNRLYWYRQTLGQGPEFLTYFQNEAQLEKSRLLSDRFSAERPKGSFSTLEIQRTEQGDSAMYLCASSSHYEQYFGPGTRLTVT.